Listed here are 31 T cell receptor beta chains from one sample, sequenced in a study of cytomegalovirus exposure and HLA in healthy donors. The primer mix had 60 Vbeta and 13 Jbeta primers. Measured with immunoSEQ multiplex PCR; TCRdb has only the in-frame clones, and not every one. The sample yields some 120,000 clones, roughly 81% seen once. Sequenced sample: PBMCs. The receptors here all came from a woman younger than 45 in good health and CMV-seronegative.

This clone has more than one count but fewer than ten. The V and J genes are TRBV27 and TRBJ1-2, with D tentatively TRBD1 (5 bases). Germline V lookup: CDR1 MNHEY, CDR2 SMNVEV (reference sequence). CDR3 size: 13 residues. V was clipped by 2 bases and J by 8 bases, with 12 bases between them. The CDR3 spells CASSLQGPEGYTF. CDR3 DNA sequence: TGTGCCAGCAGTTTACAGGGCCCGGAGGGCTACACCTTC.

This sequence joins TRBV6-5 and TRBJ1-1; D uncertain. Trimming took 5 bases from V and 7 from J, leaving 17 bases between them. CDR1 and CDR2 (germline): MNHEY, SVGAGI. The CDR3 runs 14 residues. The CDR3 nucleotides are TGTGCCAGCAGTGACTTTGGGAGAGGGAATGAAGCTTTCTTT. This translates into CASSDFGRGNEAFF.

The CDR3 reads CASSFGLGEKLFF. Written as DNA, the CDR3 is TGTGCCAGCAGCTTCGGACTTGGAGAAAAACTGTTTTTT. The J gene is TRBJ1-4, the V gene TRBV11-3; D ambiguous. Germline CDR1 and CDR2: SGHNT and YENEEA. The V end lost 3 bases, the J end lost 8 bases, and 10 bases lay between the germline ends. CDR3 length: 13 amino acids.

CDR3 nucleotides: TGTGCCAGCAGCCGAGTACTGGGACTAGCGGGAGGCGAGCAGTACTTC. Translation: CASSRVLGLAGGEQYF. The chain employs TRBV27 and TRBJ2-7; TRBD2 agrees at 15 bases. CDR1 and CDR2 from the germline V gene are MNHEY and SMNVEV (reference sequence). This CDR3 contains 16 residues. With 6 bases clipped from V and 6 bases from J, the junction kept 9 bases outside the gene matches.

This rearrangement joins TRBV2 to TRBJ2-1; 11 nucleotides agree with TRBD2. The length of the CDR3 is 16 residues. The junction had 7 bases not matched to a gene; V was cut back by 5 bases and J by 4 bases. The V gene's germline CDR1 is SNHLY and CDR2 FYNNEI. This chain's CDR3 is CASSNLTSGIYNEQFF. CDR3 nucleotide sequence: TGTGCCAGCAGTAACCTGACTAGCGGGATATACAATGAGCAGTTCTTC.

The chain combines TRBV15 with TRBJ2-5; D not resolved. CDR3 size: 14 residues. V was pared by 0 bases and J by 5 bases, with 10 bases between. Looked up from germline, CDR1 is LNHNV and CDR2 is YYDKDF (reference sequence). The DNA of the CDR3 is TGTGCCACCAGCAGAGATCTATCGCATGAGACCCAGTACTTC. This encodes CATSRDLSHETQYF.

V is TRBV5-1 and J is TRBJ2-3; weak D call: TRBD1 (5 bases). Germline CDR1 and CDR2: SGHRS and YFSETQ. The length of the CDR3 is 15 residues. The germline V and J ends were trimmed by 2 bases and 3 bases, with 13 bases remaining between them. The CDR3 sequence is CASSFFQGGTDTQYF. CDR3 DNA sequence: TGCGCCAGCAGCTTTTTTCAGGGTGGGACAGATACGCAGTATTTT.

The genes are TRBV18 and TRBJ2-1; 9 bases map to TRBD2. This CDR3 contains 19 residues. Losses at the gene ends were 3 bases for V and 10 bases for J; bases not matched to a gene: 22. Germline V lookup: CDR1 KGHSH, CDR2 LQKENI. The CDR3 loop is CASSPQGSGTSLKAGEQFF. CDR3 DNA sequence: TGTGCCAGCTCACCGCAGGGATCAGGGACTAGCTTGAAGGCGGGGGAGCAGTTCTTC. The entire variable domain, with the rest obtained from reference TRBV18 and TRBJ2-1, is as follows: NAGVMQNPRHLVRRRGQEARLRCSPMKGHSHVYWYRQLPEEGLKFMVYLQKENIIDESGMPKERFSAEFPKEGPSILRIQQVVRGDSAAYFCASSPQGSGTSLKAGEQFFGPGTRLTVL.

This chain connects TRBV19 to TRBJ2-7; 7 bases fit TRBD1. The germline CDR1 and CDR2 sequences are LNHDA and SQIVND (reference sequence). J lost 2 bases, V lost 0 bases, and 4 bases had no gene match. The CDR3 runs to 15 residues. DNA of the CDR3: TGTGCCAGTAGTATAGAAGGGGGCGCAACCTACGAGCAGTACTTC. Protein product: CASSIEGGATYEQYF. Full variable domain (remainder filled in from reference TRBV19 and TRBJ2-7): DGGITQSPKYLFRKEGQNVTLSCEQNLNHDAMYWYRQDPGQGLRLIYYSQIVNDFQKGDIAEGYSVSREKKESFPLTVTSAQKNPTAFYLCASSIEGGATYEQYFGPGTRLTVT.

The V gene is TRBV28, the J gene TRBJ2-1, with D possibly being TRBD2 (7 bases). V was cut by 5 bases and J by 15 bases, with 32 bases left in between. Germline V CDR1 and CDR2: MDHEN, SYDVKM. The CDR3 runs to 17 residues. DNA of the CDR3: TGTGCCAGCAGTATAGGGGGGGAGGTTCGGTTCGGTGATGTAGGGTTCTTC. Amino acids: CASSIGGEVRFGDVGFF. Combining the CDR3 with reference TRBV28 and TRBJ2-1 gives the whole variable domain DVKVTQSSRYLVKRTGEKVFLECVQDMDHENMFWYRQDPGLGLRLIYFSYDVKMKEKGDIPEGYSVSREKKERFSLILESASTNQTSMYLCASSIGGEVRFGDVGFFGPGTRLTVL.

J is TRBJ2-7 and V is TRBV6-6, with a weak D call TRBD1 (5 bases). Trimming cost V 5 bases and J 2 bases, with 13 bases left between them. Germline V gene data show CDR1 as MNHNY and CDR2 as SVGAGI (reference sequence). This CDR3 is built from 14 residues. CDR3 sequence reads: CASSPDSRTYEQYF. CDR3 coding DNA: TGTGCCAGCAGTCCAGACAGCCGGACCTACGAGCAGTACTTC.

The chain joins TRBV13 to TRBJ2-7, with a possible D match to TRBD1 (6 bases). The CDR3 is 15 residues long. CDR1 is PRHDT and CDR2 is FYEKMQ in the germline V gene (reference sequence). Trimming shortened V by 5 bases and J by 0 bases, and 14 bases separated the two germline ends. The CDR3 protein is CASSHGQSLSYEQYF. For the CDR3, the DNA is TGTGCCAGCAGCCACGGACAGTCACTCTCCTACGAGCAGTACTTC.

The J gene is TRBJ2-1, the V gene TRBV15, with 8 bases that match TRBD2. The germline V gene encodes CDR1 LNHNV and CDR2 YYDKDF (reference sequence). J gave up 4 bases and V 0 bases, and 5 bases lay outside the gene matches. CDR3 length equals 16 residues. The CDR3 sequence is CATSRDSGTRYNEQFF. For the CDR3, the DNA is TGTGCCACCAGCAGAGATTCCGGGACTAGGTACAATGAGCAGTTCTTC.

The rearrangement joins TRBV2 to TRBJ2-7, with 11 bases identical to TRBD2. The CDR3 extends over 14 amino acids. The V gene's germline CDR1 is SNHLY and CDR2 FYNNEI. Germline trimming cut 6 bases from V and 5 bases from J; bases unmatched to any gene: 6. CDR3 amino acids: CASRAGTSGNEQYF. CDR3 sequence (DNA): TGTGCCAGCAGGGCCGGGACTAGCGGTAACGAGCAGTACTTC.

The chain has TRBV27 and TRBJ2-5; D not certain. CDR1 and CDR2 from the germline V gene are MNHEY and SMNVEV (reference sequence). V was pared by 5 bases and J by 2 bases, with 3 bases between. The CDR3 is 11 amino acids. For the CDR3, the DNA is TGTGCCAGCAGTCCGCAAGAGACCCAGTACTTC. This translates into CASSPQETQYF.

The chain combines TRBV29-1 with TRBJ2-3, with TRBD2 identical over 9 bases. The CDR3 sequence is 13 residues long. Germline V gives CDR1 SQVTM, CDR2 ANQGSEA. Here the CDR3 reads CSTAGGEPDTQYF. The DNA of the CDR3 is TGCAGTACCGCGGGGGGGGAGCCAGATACGCAGTATTTT.

The chain links TRBV10-1 to TRBJ2-5, with TRBD2 matching 10 bases. Germline assignment: CDR1 WNHNN and CDR2 SYGVQD (reference sequence). This CDR3 is 16 amino acids long. V dropped 6 bases and J dropped 6; count of bases not matched to a gene: 13. The CDR3 coding sequence is TGCGCCAGCAGGTCCCCAACTAGCGGGAAGGTAAAGACCCAGTACTTC. It yields the protein CASRSPTSGKVKTQYF.

J is TRBJ2-1 and V is TRBV4-1, with 10 bases lining up with TRBD1. The CDR3 runs to 17 residues. V lost 0 bases, J lost 7 bases, and 9 bases stayed unmatched. Germline lookup yields CDR1 MGHRA and CDR2 YSYEKL. CDR3 amino acids: CASSQDAHDRGRNEQFF. In DNA form, the CDR3 reads TGCGCCAGCAGCCAAGATGCCCACGACAGGGGGCGTAATGAGCAGTTCTTC.

This chain joins TRBV6-5 and TRBJ2-1, with D maybe TRBD2 (6 bases). CDR3 length: 14 amino acids. Between the trimmed V and J ends, which lost 2 bases and 5 bases, there was a span of 10 bases. Germline assignment: CDR1 MNHEY and CDR2 SVGAGI. CDR3 sequence: CASSYGGLHNEQFF. CDR3 nucleotides: TGTGCCAGCAGTTACGGGGGACTGCACAATGAGCAGTTCTTC.

This clone occurred once. This chain connects TRBV27 to TRBJ2-5, with D possibly TRBD2 on 6 matching bases. Germline lookup yields CDR1 MNHEY and CDR2 SMNVEV (reference sequence). The V and J ends lost 6 bases and 7 bases respectively, with 21 bases between them. The CDR3 loop spans 15 amino acids. The CDR3 loop is CASSSRSRGGGTQYF. The CDR3 nucleotides are TGTGCCAGCAGCTCCCGCTCGCGGGGAGGCGGGACCCAGTACTTC.

This clone was detected a few times. This chain connects TRBV18 to TRBJ2-7; D is unclear. Germline assignment: CDR1 KGHSH and CDR2 LQKENI. Trimming stripped 0 bases from V and 4 bases from J, with 13 bases between. CDR3 length: 15 amino acids. CDR3 protein: CASSPPGTYGYEQYF. Here the CDR3 DNA reads TGTGCCAGCTCACCACCGGGTACTTACGGGTACGAGCAGTACTTC.

V and J are TRBV11-1 and TRBJ2-1; 8 bases align to TRBD1. The germline CDR1 and CDR2 sequences are SGHAT and FQDESV (reference sequence). V lost 5 bases to trimming and J lost 4 bases; unmatched junction nucleotides: 7. The CDR3 covers 15 residues. In nucleotides, the CDR3 is TGTGCCAGCAGCAATACGGGACAGGTATACAATGAGCAGTTCTTC. Protein product: CASSNTGQVYNEQFF.

V gene TRBV5-4 combines with J gene TRBJ1-2, with 10 bases that match TRBD1. Losses at the gene ends were 6 bases for V and 5 bases for J; bases not matched to a gene: 4. CDR1 SGHNT and CDR2 YYREEE come from the germline V gene (reference sequence). The CDR3 extends over 13 amino acids. In nucleotides, the CDR3 is TGTGCCAGCACCGGGACAGGGGCGTATGGCTACACCTTC. Protein product: CASTGTGAYGYTF.

The rearrangement uses TRBV6-1 and TRBJ1-4; D might be TRBD1 (5 bases). This CDR3 is 14 amino acids long. Per germline, CDR1 MNHNS and CDR2 SASEGT. V dropped 4 bases and J dropped 8 bases, with 14 bases sitting between them. CDR3 sequence (DNA): TGTGCCAGCAGTGTTGGGGGGGAACGGGAAAAACTGTTTTTT. Its translation: CASSVGGEREKLFF.

The genes are TRBV29-1 and TRBJ1-1, with unresolved D. CDR1 SQVTM and CDR2 ANQGSEA come from the germline V gene. The length of the CDR3 is 11 residues. The V end lost 3 bases, the J end lost 2 bases, and 4 bases lay between the germline ends. The CDR3 bases are TGCAGCGTTGAGTATAACACTGAAGCTTTCTTT. Its translation is CSVEYNTEAFF.

The rearrangement links TRBV7-2 to TRBJ1-1; 7 bases fit TRBD1. Germline CDR1 reads SGHTA; CDR2 reads FQGNSA. V trimming: 3 bases; J trimming: 5 bases; junction bases outside the gene matches: 6. This CDR3 is 14 amino acids long. The CDR3: CASSFDRVGTEAFF. The DNA of the CDR3 is TGTGCCAGCAGCTTCGACAGGGTAGGGACTGAAGCTTTCTTT.

V usage is TRBV5-6 and J usage is TRBJ2-1; possible D gene TRBD2, 5 bases. CDR3 length equals 15 residues. Germline V gene lookup returns CDR1 SGHDT and CDR2 YYEEEE. Trimming left V 2 bases short and J 5 bases short, with 14 bases between. The CDR3 DNA reads TGTGCCAGCAGCTTAGACTTTAAGGAGGACAATGAGCAGTTCTTC. Translating it yields CASSLDFKEDNEQFF.

This clone has a single count. V gene TRBV19 combines with J gene TRBJ1-5, with TRBD1 identical over 10 bases. This CDR3 contains 17 residues. V was pared by 4 bases and J by 4 bases, with 10 bases of the junction left unmatched. Germline loops: CDR1 LNHDA, CDR2 SQIVND (reference sequence). The CDR3 here is CASSRYRDRGPNQPQHF. Here the CDR3 DNA reads TGTGCCAGTAGTAGATACCGGGACAGGGGTCCAAATCAGCCCCAGCATTTT.

In this sample, this clone turned up a few times. The genes are TRBV6-6 and TRBJ1-2, with D tentatively TRBD1 (6 bases). This CDR3 has 12 amino acids. Germline CDR1 MNHNY, CDR2 SVGAGI (reference sequence). The germline V and J ends were trimmed by 2 bases and 6 bases, with 7 bases remaining between them. The CDR3 sequence: CASSYPGDGYTF. The CDR3 region has the DNA TGTGCCAGCAGTTACCCAGGGGATGGCTACACCTTC.

The V call is TRBV27, the J call TRBJ2-7, with 8 nucleotides matching TRBD2. The V gene end was trimmed by 4 bases and the J gene end by 0 bases; junction bases not matched to a gene: 2. Looked up from germline, CDR1 is MNHEY and CDR2 is SMNVEV (reference sequence). The length of the CDR3 is 14 residues. CDR3 amino acids: CASSSLADSYEQYF. The CDR3 DNA follows: TGTGCCAGCAGTTCACTAGCGGACTCCTACGAGCAGTACTTC.

Details on this clone: At one end, the junction sequence differs from germline, possibly due to a read error. This chain uses TRBV7-9 with TRBJ2-3; 12 bases agree with TRBD2. The germline CDR1 and CDR2 sequences are SEHNR and FQNEAQ (reference sequence). This CDR3 comprises 16 residues. CDR3 in amino acids: CSSSQTSGGSSGTQYF. CDR3 DNA: TGTTCCAGCAGCCAGACTAGCGGGGGATCATCTGGCACGCAGTATTTT.